The present TCR beta chain was sequenced within a study of shared clonotypes between healthy human individuals. The V end lost 2 bases, the J end lost 5 bases, and 10 bases lay between the germline ends. Germline V gives CDR1 SEHNR, CDR2 FQNEAQ (reference sequence). The CDR3 runs to 14 residues. Sequencing used immunoSEQ multiplex PCR; TCRdb keeps in-frame clones, though not all of them. The sample yields a few million clones, 80% to 95% seen once. Sequencing was done on a sample of naive CD4+ T cells from PBMCs. The subset denotes: CD45RA+ positively selected. The chain uses TRBV7-9 and TRBJ1-5; perhaps TRBD1 as D (5 bases). This receptor was taken from a man younger than 35 in good health. Some clones in this sample may be carry-over from other donors' samples. This chain's CDR3 is CASSLSQEDQPQHF. In nucleotides, the CDR3 is TGTGCCAGCAGCTTATCACAGGAAGATCAGCCCCAGCATTTT.